The 6 T cell receptor beta chains in this list originate from one sample, sequenced in a study of blood T cell repertoires in COVID-19. TCRdb's copy holds only in-frame clones and misses some; the assay was immunoSEQ multiplex PCR. The sample holds about 270,000 clones, roughly nine tenths seen once. The sample was PBMCs or T cells enriched from blood (not recorded which). Receptors were obtained from a woman aged 60-75 years who had recovered from COVID-19.

This clone was counted between two and nine times. The gene calls are TRBV6-5 and TRBJ2-1; a possible D gene is TRBD2 (7 bases). The CDR3 is made up of 13 amino acids. The germline CDR1 and CDR2 sequences are MNHEY and SVGAGI. V lost 8 bases and J 7 bases, leaving 15 bases between the germline ends. CDR3 DNA sequence: TGTGCCAGCGGGGGGGCCTTTGAGAATGAGCAGTTCTTC. Translation: CASGGAFENEQFF.

This clone has just a few counts. The chain has TRBV5-1 and TRBJ2-7, with D maybe TRBD1 (6 bases). The CDR3 contains 15 residues. The germline V gene encodes CDR1 SGHRS and CDR2 YFSETQ. V was trimmed by 0 bases and J by 1 base, leaving 11 bases between them. The chain's CDR3 is CASSLVQGSSYEQYF. Here the CDR3 DNA reads TGCGCCAGCAGCTTGGTGCAGGGGTCATCCTACGAGCAGTACTTC.

V and J are TRBV2 and TRBJ2-7, with D possibly being TRBD1 (6 bases). The CDR3 totals 11 residues. V shed 5 bases and J shed 5 bases, with 7 bases lying between them. The germline gives CDR1 SNHLY, CDR2 FYNNEI. The CDR3 nucleotides are TGTGCCAGCAGTCGACAGGACGAGCAGTACTTC. Protein sequence: CASSRQDEQYF.

The rearrangement uses TRBV12-3 or TRBV12-4 and TRBJ2-6; D is undetermined. V lost 3 bases, J lost 5 bases, and 5 bases lay in between. The length of the CDR3 is 13 residues. The CDR3: CASSLSWANVLTF. As DNA, the CDR3 is TGTGCCAGCAGTTTGTCTTGGGCCAACGTCCTGACTTTC.

The chain uses TRBV15 and TRBJ1-2, with a weak D call TRBD1 (5 bases). This CDR3 comprises 14 residues. Germline loops: CDR1 LNHNV, CDR2 YYDKDF (reference sequence). V shed 5 bases and J shed 8 bases, with 18 bases lying between them. The DNA for the CDR3 is TGTGCCACCAGCGTCCGACGGGGGGAAGAAGGCTACACCTTC. As protein: CATSVRRGEEGYTF.

This chain links TRBV28 with TRBJ2-1, with 10 positions matching TRBD2. The CDR3 is 22 amino acids. CDR1 is MDHEN and CDR2 is SYDVKM in the germline V gene. Unmatched junction bases numbered 25, after V lost 6 bases and J lost 2 bases. The chain's CDR3 is CASSPLKPKRGGDRTPYNEQFF. The CDR3 region has the DNA TGTGCCAGCAGCCCCCTAAAGCCCAAGCGGGGGGGCGACCGTACCCCCTACAATGAGCAGTTCTTC.